The 20 T cell receptor beta chains given below trace back to one sample, sequenced in a study of T cell changes during pregnancy in multiple sclerosis. Profiling relied on immunoSEQ multiplex PCR, and the TCRdb table lists in-frame clones only, not all of them. The table lists about 70,000 clones, roughly 92% of them singletons. The source material was peripheral blood, sampled before pregnancy. These receptors all come from a female donor with multiple sclerosis, enrolled in a pregnancy study.

The rearrangement uses TRBV19 and TRBJ2-2; 11 bases align to TRBD2. From germline, CDR1 is LNHDA and CDR2 SQIVND (reference sequence). The V gene end was trimmed by 1 base and the J gene end by 6 bases; junction bases not matched to a gene: 4. This CDR3 comprises 16 residues. The CDR3 sequence: CASSIVIAGGPGELFF. In DNA, the CDR3 is TGTGCCAGTAGTATAGTGATAGCGGGAGGGCCCGGGGAGCTGTTTTTT.

This chain links TRBV7-6 with TRBJ2-2; 7 bases map to TRBD2. The junction had 16 bases not matched to a gene; V was cut back by 3 bases and J by 6 bases. The CDR3 has 18 residues. Germline lookup yields CDR1 SGHVS and CDR2 FNYEAQ. The DNA of the CDR3 is TGTGCCAGCAGCTTCCCCATATCGAGCGGGAAAGCGTCCGGGGAGCTGTTTTTT. Its translation is CASSFPISSGKASGELFF.

The V gene is TRBV6-5, the J gene TRBJ1-1, with TRBD1 as a possible D gene (6 bases). The ends were cut back, 5 bases at V and 5 bases at J, with 18 bases in the middle. Germline CDR1 is MNHEY and CDR2 is SVGAGI. The CDR3 totals 15 residues. The CDR3 DNA sequence: TGTGCCAGCAGTCGACCCGGGACACGGTTTACTGAAGCTTTCTTT. Its translation is CASSRPGTRFTEAFF.

The J gene is TRBJ2-7, the V gene TRBV4-1; 12 bases agree with TRBD2. The CDR3 spans 18 residues. The germline CDR1 and CDR2 sequences are MGHRA and YSYEKL. Unmatched junction bases numbered 7, after V lost 1 base and J lost 0 bases. The CDR3 loop is CASSQVRGTSGHSYEQYF. DNA for the CDR3: TGCGCCAGCAGCCAAGTTCGTGGGACTAGCGGGCACTCCTACGAGCAGTACTTC.

This sequence joins TRBV9 and TRBJ2-1; TRBD2 aligns across 7 bases. The CDR3 spans 17 residues. The germline V gene encodes CDR1 SGDLS and CDR2 YYNGEE. V shed 0 bases and J 7 bases; nucleotides not matched to a gene: 13. This chain's CDR3 is CASSVAPSGLLSNEQFF. For the CDR3, the DNA is TGTGCCAGCAGCGTAGCACCTAGCGGCTTGCTTAGTAATGAGCAGTTCTTC.

V usage is TRBV15 and J usage is TRBJ1-2; D ambiguous. This CDR3 is built from 14 residues. Germline CDR1 LNHNV, CDR2 YYDKDF (reference sequence). V lost 3 bases and J 10 bases, leaving 18 bases between the germline ends. DNA of the CDR3: TGTGCCACCAGCAGGGCTCGTGGCGGTCTTGACTACACCTTC. It codes for CATSRARGGLDYTF.

V usage is TRBV4-1 and J usage is TRBJ1-2; D unresolved. Germline V gives CDR1 MGHRA, CDR2 YSYEKL. This CDR3 comprises 13 residues. V lost 6 bases to trimming and J lost 4 bases, with 12 bases between them. The CDR3 DNA sequence: TGCGCCAGCAGTGAGGGCCGTTTCTATGGCTACACCTTC. It specifies CASSEGRFYGYTF.

The table lists this clone with a count of one. This chain joins TRBV6-4 and TRBJ2-3, with TRBD2 matching over 12 bases. The V segment lost 5 bases and the J segment 4 bases; nucleotides outside the gene matches: 4. Germline loops: CDR1 MRHNA, CDR2 SNTAGT. There are 15 residues in the CDR3. The chain's CDR3 is CASSLTSGGPDTQYF. The CDR3 DNA follows: TGTGCCAGCAGTCTGACTAGCGGGGGCCCAGATACGCAGTATTTT.

The CDR3 DNA is TGTGCCAGCAGCTCACCCCCGGGACTAGCATTATCCAATGAGCAGTTCTTC. Protein product: CASSSPPGLALSNEQFF. The chain has TRBV5-4 and TRBJ2-1; 9 nucleotides match TRBD2. CDR1 and CDR2 (germline): SGHNT, YYREEE (reference sequence). This CDR3 has 17 residues. J was trimmed by 6 bases and V by 3 bases; bases with no gene match: 13.

The CDR3 bases are TGTGCCAGCAGTTACCTGGAGGGCGGCAATCAGCCCCAGCATTTT. It specifies CASSYLEGGNQPQHF. The V call is TRBV6-6, the J call TRBJ1-5; D call uncertain. The CDR3 sequence is 15 residues long. Trimming pared 2 bases from V and 2 bases from J, leaving 10 bases between. From germline, CDR1 is MNHNY and CDR2 SVGAGI (reference sequence).

The V gene is TRBV7-9, the J gene TRBJ1-1; the D gene is possibly TRBD1 (6 bases). With 5 bases removed from V and 1 base from J, the gap between germline ends came to 11 bases. The CDR3 extends over 14 amino acids. Germline V lookup: CDR1 SEHNR, CDR2 FQNEAQ (reference sequence). CDR3 in amino acids: CASSHSDRNTEAFF. CDR3 nucleotides: TGTGCCAGCAGCCATTCGGACAGGAACACTGAAGCTTTCTTT. Together with reference TRBV7-9 and TRBJ1-1, the CDR3 gives the full variable domain: DTGVSQNPRHKITKRGQNVTFRCDPISEHNRLYWYRQTLGQGPEFLTYFQNEAQLEKSRLLSDRFSAERPKGSFSTLEIQRTEQGDSAMYLCASSHSDRNTEAFFGQGTRLTVV.

The chain is built from TRBV7-6 and TRBJ2-3; 10 bases are a match to TRBD1. Per germline, CDR1 SGHVS and CDR2 FNYEAQ. J gave up 5 bases and V 1 base, and 0 bases lay outside the gene matches. The CDR3 is 14 residues long. This CDR3 is CASSLGDRGDTQYF. The DNA for the CDR3 is TGTGCCAGCAGCTTAGGGGACAGGGGAGATACGCAGTATTTT. The entire variable domain, with the rest obtained from reference TRBV7-6 and TRBJ2-3, is as follows: GAGVSQSPRYKVTKRGQDVALRCDPISGHVSLYWYRQALGQGPEFLTYFNYEAQQDKSGLPNDRFSAERPEGSISTLTIQRTEQRDSAMYRCASSLGDRGDTQYFGPGTRLTVL.

The V and J genes are TRBV18 and TRBJ1-4, with 10 bases matching TRBD1. Trimming at V came to 3 bases and at J to 2 bases, leaving 6 bases not matched to a gene. The CDR3 is made up of 17 amino acids. Germline V gives CDR1 KGHSH, CDR2 LQKENI. CDR3 DNA: TGTGCCAGCTCACCTATCGACAGGGGGCGGACTAATGAAAAACTGTTTTTT. Its protein product is CASSPIDRGRTNEKLFF.

The rearrangement links TRBV13 to TRBJ2-6; tentatively, D is TRBD1 (5 bases). V lost 2 bases, J lost 0 bases, and 11 bases lay in between. The CDR3 loop spans 17 amino acids. Germline V gene lookup returns CDR1 PRHDT and CDR2 FYEKMQ (reference sequence). The CDR3 here is CASSLRGGSSGANVLTF. CDR3 coding DNA: TGTGCCAGCAGCTTAAGGGGCGGAAGCTCTGGGGCCAACGTCCTGACTTTC.

This chain uses TRBV5-4 with TRBJ2-7, with 12 bases identical to TRBD2. The V segment lost 3 bases and the J segment 2 bases; nucleotides outside the gene matches: 15. CDR1 and CDR2 from the germline V gene are SGHNT and YYREEE (reference sequence). The CDR3 spans 19 residues. The CDR3 spells CASSSDTTSGSPPTYEQYF. CDR3 sequence (DNA): TGTGCCAGCAGCTCTGACACGACTAGCGGGAGCCCACCTACCTACGAGCAGTACTTC.

The chain links TRBV19 to TRBJ2-2, with D perhaps TRBD1 (6 bases). Germline V lookup: CDR1 LNHDA, CDR2 SQIVND (reference sequence). Trimming pared 6 bases from V and 2 bases from J, leaving 10 bases between. The CDR3 consists of 14 residues. DNA of the CDR3: TGTGCCAGTAGGGCGGACAGAAACACCGGGGAGCTGTTTTTT. This encodes CASRADRNTGELFF. Full variable domain (rest looked up from reference TRBV19 and TRBJ2-2): DGGITQSPKYLFRKEGQNVTLSCEQNLNHDAMYWYRQDPGQGLRLIYYSQIVNDFQKGDIAEGYSVSREKKESFPLTVTSAQKNPTAFYLCASRADRNTGELFFGEGSRLTVL.

The J gene is TRBJ2-7, the V gene TRBV7-2, with unresolved D. The CDR3 has 12 amino acids. From germline, CDR1 is SGHTA and CDR2 FQGNSA. Between the trimmed V and J ends, which lost 5 bases and 6 bases, there was a span of 11 bases. The CDR3 DNA follows: TGTGCCAGCAGCACATATATTCGCGAGCAGTACTTC. Protein product: CASSTYIREQYF.

This chain links TRBV7-2 with TRBJ1-5; 7 nucleotides match TRBD1. Germline V gene sequence: CDR1 SGHTA, CDR2 FQGNSA. CDR3 length: 15 residues. V shed 5 bases and J 4 bases; nucleotides not matched to a gene: 8. The CDR3 nucleotides are TGTGCCAGCAGCGCAGGGGGAACTTTAAATCAGCCCCAGCATTTT. Its protein is CASSAGGTLNQPQHF. Complete variable domain (other parts from reference TRBV7-2 and TRBJ1-5): GAGVSQSPSNKVTEKGKDVELRCDPISGHTALYWYRQSLGQGLEFLIYFQGNSAPDKSGLPSDRFSAERTGGSVSTLTIQRTQQEDSAVYLCASSAGGTLNQPQHFGDGTRLSIL.

This clone has just one count. The rearrangement uses TRBV28 and TRBJ2-3, with 13 bases lining up with TRBD2. V shed 5 bases and J 5 bases; nucleotides not matched to a gene: 7. The CDR3 has 16 amino acids. The V gene's germline CDR1 is MDHEN and CDR2 SYDVKM. Written as DNA, the CDR3 is TGTGCCAGCAGTGGGCGGACTAGCGGGAGCTTAGATACGCAGTATTTT. Translating gives CASSGRTSGSLDTQYF.

The rearrangement links TRBV29-1 to TRBJ2-1; 12 bases line up with TRBD2. CDR1 and CDR2 from the germline V gene are SQVTM and ANQGSEA. J gave up 8 bases and V 3 bases, and 5 bases lay outside the gene matches. The CDR3 contains 14 residues. DNA for the CDR3: TGCAGCGTTGAGACTAGCGGGAGTCCATATGAGCAGTTCTTC. As protein: CSVETSGSPYEQFF.